The rows below give T cell receptor beta chains drawn from one sample of a study of tumor-infiltrating lymphocytes in primary liver carcinoma. TCRdb fed the multiplex PCR reads into MiXCR, producing one record per CDR3 protein. The table includes 300,000 to 400,000 distinct CDR3 sequences, 65% detected once. Sequenced: peripheral blood. Source of these receptors: a middle-aged man with primary liver carcinoma and hepatitis B virus infection. The CDR3 runs from the conserved cysteine through the conserved F or W. D genes are given only for firm matches. Clone size is not always given. Where it is, it says once, few, many or a class for expanded clones.

>TRBJ2-2|TRBV6-5|-|many
CASSPGGGGGELFF
TGTGCCAGCAGCCCCGGCGGCGGAGGCGGGGAGCTGTTTTTT
>TRBJ2-1|TRBV5-1|-|few
CASSLGRSYNEQFF
TGCGCCAGCAGCTTGGGTAGGTCGTACAATGAGCAGTTCTTC
>TRBJ2-2|TRBV4-2|TRBD2|-
CACSLRGLTGRELFF
TGTGCCTGCAGCCTAAGGGGACTAACGGGAAGGGAGCTGTTTTTT
>TRBJ2-1|TRBV6-2/TRBV6-3|TRBD2|once
CASSYASGPPYDEQFF
TGTGCCAGCAGTTACGCTAGCGGGCCCCCCTACGATGAGCAGTTCTTC
>TRBJ1-2|TRBV7-9|-|-
CSSNPQTGAYGYTF
TGTTCCAGCAACCCACAGACAGGAGCCTATGGCTACACCTTC
>TRBJ1-1|TRBV2|TRBD1|-
CARTRDSAYEAFF
TGTGCCAGGACCCGGGACAGCGCATATGAAGCTTTCTTT
>TRBJ2-7|TRBV7-3|TRBD1|-
CASSHQGAKEQYF
TGTGCCAGCAGCCATCAGGGGGCGAAGGAGCAGTACTTC
>TRBJ2-2|TRBV4-3|-|-
CASSQDRPRGTGGLFF
TGCGCCAGCAGCCAAGACCGTCCGCGAGGCACCGGGGGGCTGTTTTTT
>TRBJ2-5|TRBV5-4|-|few
CASTQGMSGETQYF
TGTGCCAGCACCCAAGGGATGAGCGGAGAGACCCAGTACTTC
>TRBJ2-1|TRBV6-5|-|-
CGSSRGTYNEQFF
TGTGGCAGCAGCCGAGGGACGTACAATGAGCAGTTCTTC
>TRBJ1-1|TRBV14|-|-
CASSQDKGGFGHTEAFF
TGTGCCAGCAGCCAAGATAAAGGCGGGTTCGGGCACACTGAAGCATTCTTT
>TRBJ2-7|TRBV12-3/TRBV12-4|-|-
CASSLSGAATYEQYF
TGTGCCAGCAGTTTATCTGGAGCGGCCACCTACGAGCAGTACTTC
>TRBJ1-1|TRBV19|-|few
CASGGFAEAFF
TGTGCCAGTGGAGGGTTCGCTGAAGCTTTCTTT
>TRBJ2-1|TRBV5-4|-|-
CASSLDLGNNEQFF
TGCGCCAGCAGCTTGGATCTGGGAAACAATGAGCAGTTCTTC
>TRBJ2-1|TRBV28|TRBD2|-
CASSDRWTSGRAYNEQFF
TGTGCCAGCAGTGACCGTTGGACTAGCGGGAGGGCCTACAATGAGCAGTTCTTC
>TRBJ2-7|TRBV12-3/TRBV12-4|-|many
CARTRYEQYF
TGTGCCAGAACACGTTACGAGCAGTACTTC
>TRBJ2-1|TRBV30|-|many
CAWRGAGMGEQFF
TGTGCCTGGAGAGGTGCGGGGATGGGTGAGCAGTTCTTC
>TRBJ2-3|TRBV12-3/TRBV12-4|TRBD2|many
CASSFSGRGNADTQYF
TGTGCCAGCAGTTTTAGCGGGAGGGGGAATGCAGATACGCAGTATTTT
>TRBJ2-1|TRBV11-1|-|-
CASSDSGSSYNEQFF
TGTGCCAGCAGTGACTCTGGCTCATCTTACAATGAGCAGTTCTTC
>TRBJ2-2|TRBV6-5|TRBD2|-
CATGGGDRTGELFF
TGTGCCACCGGGGGGGGAGACCGCACCGGGGAGCTGTTTTTT
>TRBJ1-2|TRBV6-4|-|-
CASSDPRLGYTF
TGTGCCAGCAGTGACCCGCGACTCGGCTACACCTTC
>TRBJ1-2|TRBV12-3/TRBV12-4|-|once
CASSFGATGSFYGYTF
TGTGCCAGCAGTTTCGGGGCAACGGGGAGTTTTTATGGCTACACCTTC
>TRBJ2-3|TRBV5-1|-|-
CAGSSNNLPDTQYF
TGCGCCGGCAGCTCCAACAATCTCCCAGATACGCAGTATTTT
>TRBJ1-1|TRBV7-8|-|-
CASSLRWAANTEASF
TGTGCCAGCAGCTTAAGGTGGGCAGCGAACACTGAAGCTTCCTTT
>TRBJ2-3|TRBV12-3/TRBV12-4|TRBD1|many
CASRKTRGSGTDTQYF
TGTGCCAGCAGAAAAACCAGGGGGTCGGGGACAGATACGCAGTATTTT
>TRBJ1-1|TRBV28|-|-
CASSLGIGDSTEAFF
TGTGCCAGCAGTTTGGGAATAGGGGACTCCACTGAAGCTTTCTTT
>TRBJ2-2|TRBV6-2/TRBV6-3|-|-
CASSYSSSLLNTRELFF
TGTGCCAGCAGTTACTCGAGTAGCCTACTAAACACCAGGGAGCTGTTTTTT